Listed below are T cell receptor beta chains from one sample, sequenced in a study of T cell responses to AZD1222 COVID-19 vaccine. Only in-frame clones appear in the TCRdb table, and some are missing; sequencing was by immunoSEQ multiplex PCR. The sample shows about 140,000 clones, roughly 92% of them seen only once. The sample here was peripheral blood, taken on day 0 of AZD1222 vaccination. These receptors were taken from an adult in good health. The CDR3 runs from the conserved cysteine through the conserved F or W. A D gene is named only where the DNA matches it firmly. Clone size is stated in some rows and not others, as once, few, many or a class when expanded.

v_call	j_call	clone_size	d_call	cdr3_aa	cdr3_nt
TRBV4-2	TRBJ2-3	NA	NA	CASSPKGRADTQYF	TGTGCCAGCAGCCCTAAGGGCAGGGCGGATACGCAGTATTTT
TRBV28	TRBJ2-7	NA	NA	CASSPPGTFRYEQYF	TGTGCCAGCAGCCCCCCCGGGACATTCCGCTACGAGCAGTACTTC
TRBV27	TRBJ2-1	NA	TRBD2	CASSTTSPGLAGGPDEQFF	TGTGCCAGCAGTACCACATCACCGGGACTAGCGGGAGGGCCGGATGAGCAGTTCTTC
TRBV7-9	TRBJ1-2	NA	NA	CASSSYLGYTF	TGTGCCAGCAGCTCCTACTTAGGCTACACCTTC
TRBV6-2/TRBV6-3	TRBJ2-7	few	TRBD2	CASSYSAGLVRNEQYF	TGTGCCAGCAGTTACTCGGCGGGACTAGTAAGAAACGAGCAGTACTTC
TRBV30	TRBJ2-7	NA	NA	CAWSVWRGRGVYEQYF	TGTGCCTGGAGTGTTTGGAGGGGGAGGGGAGTCTACGAGCAGTACTTC
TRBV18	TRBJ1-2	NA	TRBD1	CASSLRGQANYGYTF	TGTGCCAGCTCACTACGGGGACAGGCTAACTATGGCTACACCTTC
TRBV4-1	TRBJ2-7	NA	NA	CASSQVPGLSGREQYF	TGCGCCAGCAGCCAAGTCCCAGGCCTCTCGGGTCGCGAGCAGTACTTC
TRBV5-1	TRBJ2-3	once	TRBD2	CASRIGPGGTTDTQYF	TGCGCCAGCAGGATAGGTCCGGGAGGGACCACAGATACGCAGTATTTT
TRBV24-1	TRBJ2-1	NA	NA	CATSSPAGTGFF	TGTGCCACCAGTTCCCCAGCGGGTACGGGGTTCTTC